The rows below give T cell receptor beta chains drawn from one sample of a study of CD8+CD57+ T cells in acquired aplastic anemia. Each CDR3 protein is one row after TCRdb ran MiXCR on the reads. The data contain about 75,000 distinct CDR3 sequences, 60% to 75% of them seen just once; the ten biggest clones take up 65% to 85%. The sequenced sample was sorted CD4+, CD8+, or CD8+CD57+ T cells (not recorded which) from PBMCs. These receptors all stem from a human donor with aplastic anemia. Both conserved end residues are part of each CDR3. The order of the fields is V gene, CDR3 protein.

TRBV4-3 CASSQDRGQSNEKLFF
TRBV11-2 CASSLLGTGVSYGYTF
TRBV11-2 CASRLYSAGSYEQYF
TRBV2 CASIRGDLSYEQYF
TRBV29-1 CSVRTGTHNEQFF
TRBV11-1 CASSLSLAGGSTDTQYF
TRBV10-1 CASSTGFEQYF
TRBV11-1 CASSSAGLAGLYEQYF
TRBV20-1 CSARDWQQKETQYF
TRBV25-1 CASSDDSGETQYF
TRBV5-5 CASSLAVQRETQYF
TRBV2 CASSPTGQHYGYTF
TRBV20-1 CSARDFGGTKETQYF
TRBV6-1 CASRDGTVGADTQYF
TRBV5-6 CASSSGPYQPQHF
TRBV7-6 CASSVGQGLYEQYF
TRBV10-2 CASSEGSTDTQYF
TRBV25-1 CASRESGTGLNNYGYTF
TRBV29-1 CSVWGQGYEQYF
TRBV7-3 CASTYQGGNTEAFF
TRBV6-1 CASSEMAEQYF
TRBV24-1 CATSLGVEAFF
TRBV6-5 CASNGRSSYEQYF
TRBV15 CATSRGTASTDTQYF
TRBV20-1 CSARFPSMDPPRNSPLHF
TRBV7-9 CASSLGPSGVNEQYF
TRBV10-3 CALKPSGPGGYTF
TRBV20-1 CSAESGDGYTF
TRBV7-9 CASSSRGPDTQYF
TRBV29-1 CSVGDRPYEQYF
TRBV29-1 CSIQGPTGGQAFF
TRBV19 CASSMVQGGYTEAFF
TRBV29-1 CSVEDRGTSSGNTIYF
TRBV4-2 CASSQDIWSQDQPQHF
TRBV5-6 CASSFESYEQYF
TRBV13 CASSNYEQYF
TRBV7-9 CASSGPRAGGSGANVLTF
TRBV7-9 CASSLDPRVTYEQYF
TRBV12-3/TRBV12-4 CASSFQGRNSPLHF
TRBV11-1 CASSLVLVSGPEQFF